The rows below give T cell receptor beta chains drawn from one sample of a study of PD-L1 blockade in urothelial cancer. Profiling relied on immunoSEQ multiplex PCR, and the TCRdb table lists in-frame clones only, not all of them. This sample carries about 48,000 clones, approximately 83% of them seen once, and the ten largest clones take 8% to 13%. The source material was PBMCs, sampled around atezolizumab (anti-PD-L1) treatment. These receptors were taken from a man between 60 and 75 years old with urothelial cancer. CDR3s include the opening cysteine and the closing phenylalanine or tryptophan. Each record gives: clone size, J gene, D gene, V gene, CDR3 protein, CDR3 DNA. A D gene is named only where the DNA matches it firmly. Not every row has a clone size; where given, it reads once, few, many or a size class.

.,TRBJ2-3,.,TRBV4-1,CASSQGAMTDTQYF,TGCGCCAGCAGCCAAGGGGCGATGACAGATACGCAGTATTTT
.,TRBJ1-1,.,TRBV30,CAWSVTGNTKAFF,TGTGCCTGGAGTGTAACAGGGAACACTAAAGCTTTCTTT
.,TRBJ2-5,TRBD2,TRBV7-2,CASSLALSTSGAAAETQYF,TGTGCCAGCAGCTTAGCGCTATCAACTAGCGGGGCGGCGGCGGAGACCCAGTACTTC
.,TRBJ2-1,.,TRBV30,CAWSRGASPNEQFF,TGTGCCTGGAGTCGGGGGGCTAGTCCCAATGAGCAGTTCTTC
.,TRBJ2-5,.,TRBV7-2,CASSLLRADQETQYF,TGTGCCAGCAGCTTATTGAGGGCCGACCAAGAGACCCAGTACTTC
.,TRBJ1-6,.,TRBV6-1,CASSEEGRTSPLHF,TGTGCCAGCAGTGAAGAGGGGCGTACTTCACCCCTCCACTTT
.,TRBJ2-7,TRBD1,TRBV5-1,CASSLGRGQGDEQYF,TGCGCCAGCAGCTTGGGTAGGGGACAGGGGGACGAGCAGTACTTC
.,TRBJ2-5,TRBD2,TRBV6-6,CASRRGGGETQYF,TGTGCCAGCAGGCGGGGGGGCGGGGAGACCCAGTACTTC
.,TRBJ2-1,TRBD2,TRBV7-3,CASSPQRGPYNEQFF,TGTGCCAGCAGCCCCCAGCGGGGGCCCTACAATGAGCAGTTCTTC
.,TRBJ1-3,.,TRBV5-5,CASSQTAVTGTPSGNTIYF,TGTGCCAGCAGCCAAACGGCGGTCACTGGGACACCCTCTGGAAACACCATATATTTT
.,TRBJ2-3,.,TRBV19,CASMGDDVDTQYF,TGTGCCAGTATGGGAGATGACGTAGATACGCAGTATTTT
.,TRBJ1-5,.,TRBV5-1,CASSLEGVNQPQHF,TGCGCCAGCAGCTTGGAGGGGGTTAATCAGCCCCAGCATTTT
once,TRBJ2-3,TRBD2,TRBV7-2,CASSFGGARADTQYF,TGTGCCAGCAGTTTCGGGGGGGCACGGGCAGATACGCAGTATTTT
.,TRBJ1-5,TRBD1,TRBV12-5,CASGNGQGKWQPQHF,TGTGCTAGTGGTAATGGACAGGGTAAGTGGCAGCCCCAGCATTTT
few,TRBJ1-6,TRBD1,TRBV5-1,CASSPEGAGATSPLHF,TGCGCCAGCAGCCCAGAGGGGGCTGGAGCAACTTCACCCCTCCACTTT
medium-sized,TRBJ1-2,.,TRBV6-1,CATNVAHDNYGYTF,TGTGCCACCAACGTGGCACATGATAACTATGGCTACACCTTC
.,TRBJ2-3,.,TRBV5-6,CASSLSRGTDTQYF,TGTGCCAGCAGCTTGTCGAGAGGCACAGATACGCAGTATTTT
.,TRBJ2-7,.,TRBV7-2,CASSPQGGSSYEQYF,TGTGCCAGCAGCCCGCAAGGAGGGAGCTCCTACGAGCAGTACTTC
.,TRBJ1-4,.,TRBV7-8,CASSLDSEIEKLFF,TGTGCCAGCAGCTTAGACAGTGAGATAGAAAAACTGTTTTTT
.,TRBJ1-5,.,TRBV6-6,CASSYGGGSNQPQHF,TGTGCCAGCAGTTACGGGGGAGGGAGCAATCAGCCCCAGCATTTT
.,TRBJ2-5,TRBD2,TRBV30,CAWSVAGVGETQYF,TGTGCCTGGAGTGTAGCGGGGGTGGGGGAGACCCAGTACTTC
.,TRBJ2-5,.,TRBV5-1,CASSLWQIQETQYF,TGCGCCAGCAGCTTGTGGCAGATACAAGAGACCCAGTACTTC
.,TRBJ2-2,.,TRBV5-1,CASSPQQRAGELFF,TGCGCCAGCAGCCCCCAGCAGCGGGCCGGGGAGCTGTTTTTT
.,TRBJ2-5,TRBD2,TRBV7-9,CASSRPSGLAGVQETQYF,TGTGCCAGCAGCCGCCCCTCGGGACTAGCGGGGGTTCAAGAGACCCAGTACTTC
few,TRBJ2-7,.,TRBV15,CATSREGGGYEQYF,TGTGCCACCAGCAGAGAGGGAGGGGGCTACGAGCAGTACTTC
.,TRBJ2-5,TRBD1,TRBV4-1,CASSQQDRGGETQYF,TGCGCCAGCAGCCAACAAGACAGGGGAGGCGAGACCCAGTACTTC
.,TRBJ2-1,.,TRBV5-4,CASSHARGDYNEQFF,TGTGCCAGCAGCCACGCTCGCGGGGACTACAATGAGCAGTTCTTC
once,TRBJ2-3,TRBD2,TRBV5-4,CASSSLSGGSDTQYF,TGTGCCAGCAGCTCCCTGAGCGGGGGCTCAGATACGCAGTATTTT
.,TRBJ1-6,.,TRBV7-2,CASSSGYNSPLHF,TGTGCCAGCAGCTCAGGCTATAATTCACCCCTCCACTTT
.,TRBJ2-3,TRBD2,TRBV5-8,CASTNWGTSGGPDTQYF,TGTGCCAGCACCAATTGGGGGACTAGCGGGGGCCCGGATACGCAGTATTTT
.,TRBJ1-6,.,TRBV6-5,CASAYRTVNSPLHF,TGTGCCAGCGCCTATAGGACAGTTAATTCACCCCTCCACTTT
.,TRBJ2-1,TRBD1,TRBV7-2,CASSRSGTGRYNEQFF,TGTGCCAGCAGCAGATCCGGGACAGGGCGGTACAATGAGCAGTTCTTC